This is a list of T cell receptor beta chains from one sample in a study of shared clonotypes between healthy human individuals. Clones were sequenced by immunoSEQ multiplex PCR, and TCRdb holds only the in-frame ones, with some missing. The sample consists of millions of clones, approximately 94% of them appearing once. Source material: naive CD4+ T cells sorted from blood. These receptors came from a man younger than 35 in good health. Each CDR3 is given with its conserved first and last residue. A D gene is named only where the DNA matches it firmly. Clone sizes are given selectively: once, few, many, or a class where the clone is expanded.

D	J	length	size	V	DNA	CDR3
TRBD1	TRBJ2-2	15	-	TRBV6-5	TGTGCCAGCAGAAAGGACAGGCTGGGCACCGGGGAGCTGTTTTTT	CASRKDRLGTGELFF
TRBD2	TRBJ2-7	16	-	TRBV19	TGTGCCAGTAGTCCTTGGGGACTAGCGGCTTCCTACGAGCAGTACTTC	CASSPWGLAASYEQYF
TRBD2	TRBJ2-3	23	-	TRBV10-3	TGTGCCATCAGTGGAACAGGGGGTGCCGGGACTAGCGGGAGCCGACGGCACACAGATACGCAGTATTTT	CAISGTGGAGTSGSRRHTDTQYF
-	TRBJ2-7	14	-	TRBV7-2	TGTGCCAGCAGCTTAGATCGGGGTTCCTACGAGCAGTACTTC	CASSLDRGSYEQYF
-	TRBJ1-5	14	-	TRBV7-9	TGTGCCAGCAGCTTAGACCGAAGCAATCAGCCCCAGCATTTT	CASSLDRSNQPQHF
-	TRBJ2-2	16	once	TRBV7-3	TGTGCCAGCAGCTTAAAAGGGACTTGGAACACCGGGGAGCTGTTTTTT	CASSLKGTWNTGELFF
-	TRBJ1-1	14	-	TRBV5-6	TGTGCCAGCAGCTCGCCGGAGCAGGGGAATAAAGCTTTCTTT	CASSSPEQGNKAFF
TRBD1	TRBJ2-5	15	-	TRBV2	TGTGCCAGCAGGGCTAGGGACAGGGGCCTACGGACCCAGTACTTC	CASRARDRGLRTQYF
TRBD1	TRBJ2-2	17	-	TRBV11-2	TGTGCCAGCAGCTTAGAGGGGACAGGGGGCCGCACCGGGGAGCTGTTTTTT	CASSLEGTGGRTGELFF
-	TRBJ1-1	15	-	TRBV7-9	TGTGCCAGCAGCTTAGACTTCGCCCGGGGCACTGAAGCTTTCTTT	CASSLDFARGTEAFF
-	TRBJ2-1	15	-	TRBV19	TGTGCCAGTAGTTTCGACGGGCCTTCCTACAATGAGCAGTTCTTC	CASSFDGPSYNEQFF
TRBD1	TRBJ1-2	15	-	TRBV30	TGTGCCACCGACCTATACGGGACAGGGTTGCATGGCTACACCTTC	CATDLYGTGLHGYTF
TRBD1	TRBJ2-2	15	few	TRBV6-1	TGTGCCAGCAGGATGGGGACAGGGGTGACCGGGGAGCTGTTTTTT	CASRMGTGVTGELFF
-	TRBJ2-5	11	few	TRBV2	TGTGCCAGCAGTTCCCAAGAGACCCAGTACTTC	CASSSQETQYF
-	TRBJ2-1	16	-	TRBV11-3	TGTGCCAGCAGCTTAGGTGGCAGGGGGGCTGGCAATGAGCAGTTCTTC	CASSLGGRGAGNEQFF
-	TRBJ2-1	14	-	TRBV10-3	TGTGCCATCAGTGCTAACTCGGGCCGAGATGAGCAGTTCTTC	CAISANSGRDEQFF
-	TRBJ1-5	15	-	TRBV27	TGTGCCAGCAGTTTATCGCCCGACAGCAATCAGCCCCAGCATTTT	CASSLSPDSNQPQHF
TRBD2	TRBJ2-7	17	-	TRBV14	TGTGCCAGCAGCCAAGCGTGGGAGCGGGGGACCTCCTACGAGCAGTACTTC	CASSQAWERGTSYEQYF
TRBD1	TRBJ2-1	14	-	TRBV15	TGTGCCACCAGCTTACGACAGGGGTACAATGAGCAGTTCTTC	CATSLRQGYNEQFF
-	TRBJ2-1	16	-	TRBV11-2	TGTGCCAGCAGCCCGGAGGGGGGGAGGAAAGGGAATGAGCAGTTCTTC	CASSPEGGRKGNEQFF
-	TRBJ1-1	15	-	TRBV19	TGTGCCAGTAGCATGGCAGGCTGGCGGGACACTGAAGCTTTCTTT	CASSMAGWRDTEAFF
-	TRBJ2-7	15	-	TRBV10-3	TGTGCCATCAGTGATAGTCCCGGGGTTTCCAACGAGCAGTACTTC	CAISDSPGVSNEQYF
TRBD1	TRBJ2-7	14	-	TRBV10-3	TGTGCCATCAGTGTAGGACAGGGGGCCTACGAGCAGTACTTC	CAISVGQGAYEQYF
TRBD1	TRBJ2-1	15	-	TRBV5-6	TGTGCCAGCAGTCCCGGGACAGGGACTTACAATGAGCAGTTCTTC	CASSPGTGTYNEQFF
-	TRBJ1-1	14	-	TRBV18	TGTGCCAGCTCACCACCGCGGCAGAACACTGAAGCTTTCTTT	CASSPPRQNTEAFF
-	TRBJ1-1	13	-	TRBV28	TGTGCCAGCAGTTTGGCCACAGGGCTGGAAGCTTTCTTT	CASSLATGLEAFF
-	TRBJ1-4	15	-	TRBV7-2	TGTGCCAGCAGCTTAGATGGGACCTCGGTTGAAAAACTGTTTTTT	CASSLDGTSVEKLFF
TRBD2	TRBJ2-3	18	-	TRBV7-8	TGTGCCAGCAGCAAATCCCCCCTAGCGGGGAAAAAACTAGATACGCAGTATTTT	CASSKSPLAGKKLDTQYF
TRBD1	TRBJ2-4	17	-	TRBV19	TGTGCCAGTAGCCCCGGACAGGTGGCTATAGCCAAAAACATTCAGTACTTC	CASSPGQVAIAKNIQYF
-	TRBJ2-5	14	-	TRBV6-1	TGTGCCAGCAGTGTAGGGGGGCGCCAAGAGACCCAGTACTTC	CASSVGGRQETQYF
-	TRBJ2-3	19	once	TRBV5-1	TGCGCCAGCAGCTCCGGTCTATTGGGGACTTCTCGGGGCACAGATACGCAGTATTTT	CASSSGLLGTSRGTDTQYF
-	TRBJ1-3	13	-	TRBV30	TGTGCCTGGAGTGCTTGGGGGGGAAACACCATATATTTT	CAWSAWGGNTIYF
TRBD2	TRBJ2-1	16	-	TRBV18	TGTGCCAGCTCAGGGGGCGGAACTAGCGGGGGTCGCGAGCAGTTCTTC	CASSGGGTSGGREQFF
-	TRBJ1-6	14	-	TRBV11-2	TGTGCCAGCAGCCTTGCCCAGGTTAATTCACCCCTCCACTTT	CASSLAQVNSPLHF
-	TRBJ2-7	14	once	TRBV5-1	TGCGCCAGCAGCCCGACGGGGGCTCCCTACGAGCAGTACTTC	CASSPTGAPYEQYF
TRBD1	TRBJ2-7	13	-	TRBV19	TGTGCCAGCACACCGACAGGGGTTGGCGAGCAGTACTTC	CASTPTGVGEQYF
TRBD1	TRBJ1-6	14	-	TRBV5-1	TGCGCCAGCAGCTCGGGACAGGGGGCATCACCCCTCCACTTT	CASSSGQGASPLHF
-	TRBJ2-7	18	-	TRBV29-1	TGCAGCGTTGTTCTCGACCTGAGGGGGGCTAGCGTCTTCTACGAGCAGTACTTC	CSVVLDLRGASVFYEQYF
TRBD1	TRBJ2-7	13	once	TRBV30	TGTGCCTGGAGCCGTGGGACAGCCTACGAGCAGTACTTC	CAWSRGTAYEQYF
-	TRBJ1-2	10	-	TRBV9	TGTGCCAGCTCAGGGTACGGCTACACCTTC	CASSGYGYTF
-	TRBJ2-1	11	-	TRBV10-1	TGCGCCAGCGGCGGGTTTGGTGAGCAGTTCTTC	CASGGFGEQFF
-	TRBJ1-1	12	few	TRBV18	TGTGCCAGCTCACCACCATCCGCTGAAGCTTTCTTT	CASSPPSAEAFF
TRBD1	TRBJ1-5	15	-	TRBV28	TGTGCCAGCAGTCGGAGACAGGGGGCTGTTCAGCCCCAGCATTTT	CASSRRQGAVQPQHF
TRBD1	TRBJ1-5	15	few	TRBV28	TGTGCCAGCAGTTCGGACAGGTATAGCAATCAGCCCCAGCATTTT	CASSSDRYSNQPQHF
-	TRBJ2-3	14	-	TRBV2	TGTGCCAGCGAGGCCAGGGGTAGCACAGATACGCAGTATTTT	CASEARGSTDTQYF
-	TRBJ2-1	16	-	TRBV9	TGTGCCAGCAGCGTAGGAGAGGCCAATTTCTACAATGAGCAGTTCTTC	CASSVGEANFYNEQFF
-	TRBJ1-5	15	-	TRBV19	TGTGCCAGTAGTATAACGGGGACCAGCAATCAGCCCCAGCATTTT	CASSITGTSNQPQHF
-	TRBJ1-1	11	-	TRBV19	TGTGCCAGCAGGTACAACACTGAAGCTTTCTTT	CASRYNTEAFF
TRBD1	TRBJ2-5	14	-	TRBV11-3	TGTGCCAGCAGCTACGGACAGGGCCAAGAGACCCAGTACTTC	CASSYGQGQETQYF
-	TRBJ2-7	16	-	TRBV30	TGTGCCTGGAATCCCCTGAGGGGACGGCGAACCTACGAGCAGTACTTC	CAWNPLRGRRTYEQYF
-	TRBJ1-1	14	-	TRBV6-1	TGTGCCAGCAGTGAATGGACACTAAACACTGAAGCTTTCTTT	CASSEWTLNTEAFF
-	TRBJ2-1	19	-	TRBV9	TGTGCCAGCAGCGCCGGGATGATTTGGGCTACCGCCGGATACAATGAGCAGTTCTTC	CASSAGMIWATAGYNEQFF
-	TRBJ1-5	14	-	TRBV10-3	TGTGCCACCCGGGACGGCGATAGCAATCAGCCCCAGCATTTT	CATRDGDSNQPQHF